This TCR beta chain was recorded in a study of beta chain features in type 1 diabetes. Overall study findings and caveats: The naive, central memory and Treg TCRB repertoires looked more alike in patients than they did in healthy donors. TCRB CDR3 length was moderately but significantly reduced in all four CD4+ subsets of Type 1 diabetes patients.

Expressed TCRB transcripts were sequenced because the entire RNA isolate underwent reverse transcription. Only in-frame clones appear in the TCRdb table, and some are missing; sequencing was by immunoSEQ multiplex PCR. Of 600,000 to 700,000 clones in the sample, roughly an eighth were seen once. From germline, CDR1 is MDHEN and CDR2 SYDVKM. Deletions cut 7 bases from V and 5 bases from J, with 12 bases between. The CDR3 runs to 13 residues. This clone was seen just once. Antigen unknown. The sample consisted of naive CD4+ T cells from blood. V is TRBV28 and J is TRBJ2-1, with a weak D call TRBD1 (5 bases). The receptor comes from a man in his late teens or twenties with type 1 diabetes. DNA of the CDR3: TGTGCCAGCACCCTAGGCAGGGACAATGAGCAGTTCTTC. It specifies CASTLGRDNEQFF. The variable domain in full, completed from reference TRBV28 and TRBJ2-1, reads DVKVTQSSRYLVKRTGEKVFLECVQDMDHENMFWYRQDPGLGLRLIYFSYDVKMKEKGDIPEGYSVSREKKERFSLILESASTNQTSMYLCASTLGRDNEQFFGPGTRLTVL.